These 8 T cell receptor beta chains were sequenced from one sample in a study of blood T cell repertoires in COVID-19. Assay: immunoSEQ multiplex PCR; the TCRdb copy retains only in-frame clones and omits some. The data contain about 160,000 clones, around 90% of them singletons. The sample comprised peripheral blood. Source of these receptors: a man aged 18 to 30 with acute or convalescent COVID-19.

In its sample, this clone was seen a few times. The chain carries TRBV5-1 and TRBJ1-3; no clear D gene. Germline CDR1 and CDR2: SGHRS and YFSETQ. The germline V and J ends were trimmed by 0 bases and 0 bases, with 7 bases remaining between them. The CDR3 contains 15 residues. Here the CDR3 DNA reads TGCGCCAGCAGCTTGGCACCTATCTCTGGAAACACCATATATTTT. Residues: CASSLAPISGNTIYF.

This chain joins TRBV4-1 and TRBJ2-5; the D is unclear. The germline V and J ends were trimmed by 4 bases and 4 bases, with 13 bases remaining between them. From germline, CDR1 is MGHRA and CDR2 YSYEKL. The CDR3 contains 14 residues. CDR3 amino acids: CASSRTRGGETQYF. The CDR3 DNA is TGCGCCAGCAGCCGAACTCGCGGCGGAGAGACCCAGTACTTC.

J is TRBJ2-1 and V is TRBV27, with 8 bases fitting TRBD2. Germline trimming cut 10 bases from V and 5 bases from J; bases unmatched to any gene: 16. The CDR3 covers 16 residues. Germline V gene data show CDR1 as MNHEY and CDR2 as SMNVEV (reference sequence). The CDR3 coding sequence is TGTGCCACCCCGGGGGGGGAGACTAGCGCGAACAATGAGCAGTTCTTC. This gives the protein CATPGGETSANNEQFF.

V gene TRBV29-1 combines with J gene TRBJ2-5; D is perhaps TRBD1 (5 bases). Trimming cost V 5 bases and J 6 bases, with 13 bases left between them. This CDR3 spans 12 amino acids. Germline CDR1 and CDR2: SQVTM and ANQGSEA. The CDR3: CSVHTGAQTQYF. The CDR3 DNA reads TGCAGCGTTCATACAGGTGCCCAGACCCAGTACTTC.

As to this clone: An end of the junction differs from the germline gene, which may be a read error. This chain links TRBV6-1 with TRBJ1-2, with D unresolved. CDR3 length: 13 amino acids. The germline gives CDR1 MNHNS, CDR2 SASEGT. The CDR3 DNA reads TGTGCCAGCAGTGAAAATTGGGCAGTACTGATGGTATTC. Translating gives CASSENWAVLMVF.

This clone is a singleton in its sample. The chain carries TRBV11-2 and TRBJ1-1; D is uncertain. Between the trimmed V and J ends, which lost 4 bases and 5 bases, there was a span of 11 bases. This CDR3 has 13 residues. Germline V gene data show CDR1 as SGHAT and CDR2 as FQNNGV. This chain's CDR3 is CASSSQRTTEAFF. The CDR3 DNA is TGTGCCAGCAGCTCTCAAAGAACTACTGAAGCTTTCTTT. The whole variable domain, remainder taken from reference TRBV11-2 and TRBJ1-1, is EAGVAQSPRYKIIEKRQSVAFWCNPISGHATLYWYQQILGQGPKLLIQFQNNGVVDDSQLPKDRFSAERLKGVDSTLKIQPAKLEDSAVYLCASSSQRTTEAFFGQGTRLTVV.

The CDR3 DNA follows: TGTGCCATCAGTGAGCCGACGGGGGGCGGAAGAAACACCATATATTTT. This encodes CAISEPTGGGRNTIYF. The rearrangement joins TRBV10-3 to TRBJ1-3, with a tentative D call TRBD1 (6 bases). Trimming left V 2 bases short and J 5 bases short, with 16 bases between. Germline-derived CDR1 and CDR2 are ENHRY and SYGVKD. The CDR3 is 16 amino acids.

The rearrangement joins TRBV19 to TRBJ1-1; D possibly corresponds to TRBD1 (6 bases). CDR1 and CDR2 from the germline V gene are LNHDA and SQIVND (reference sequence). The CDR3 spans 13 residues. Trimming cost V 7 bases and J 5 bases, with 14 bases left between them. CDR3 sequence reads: CASNVRGATEAFF. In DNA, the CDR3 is TGTGCCAGTAACGTCCGGGGGGCTACTGAAGCTTTCTTT.